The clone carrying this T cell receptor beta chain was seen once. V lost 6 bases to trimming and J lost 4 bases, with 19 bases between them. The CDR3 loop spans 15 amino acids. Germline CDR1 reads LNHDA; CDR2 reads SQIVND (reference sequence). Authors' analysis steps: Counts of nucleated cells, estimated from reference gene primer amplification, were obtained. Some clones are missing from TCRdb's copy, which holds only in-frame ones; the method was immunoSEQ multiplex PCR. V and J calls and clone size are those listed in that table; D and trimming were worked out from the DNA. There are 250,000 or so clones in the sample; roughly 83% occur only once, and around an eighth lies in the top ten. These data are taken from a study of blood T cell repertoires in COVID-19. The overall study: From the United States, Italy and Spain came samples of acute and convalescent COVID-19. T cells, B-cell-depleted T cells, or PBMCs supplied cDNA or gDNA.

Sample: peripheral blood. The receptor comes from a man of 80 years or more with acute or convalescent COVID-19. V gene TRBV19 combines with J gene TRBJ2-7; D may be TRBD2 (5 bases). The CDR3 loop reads CASSLLALGSYEQYF. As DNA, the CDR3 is TGTGCCAGTAGCCTCCTAGCCCTGGGATCTTACGAGCAGTACTTC.